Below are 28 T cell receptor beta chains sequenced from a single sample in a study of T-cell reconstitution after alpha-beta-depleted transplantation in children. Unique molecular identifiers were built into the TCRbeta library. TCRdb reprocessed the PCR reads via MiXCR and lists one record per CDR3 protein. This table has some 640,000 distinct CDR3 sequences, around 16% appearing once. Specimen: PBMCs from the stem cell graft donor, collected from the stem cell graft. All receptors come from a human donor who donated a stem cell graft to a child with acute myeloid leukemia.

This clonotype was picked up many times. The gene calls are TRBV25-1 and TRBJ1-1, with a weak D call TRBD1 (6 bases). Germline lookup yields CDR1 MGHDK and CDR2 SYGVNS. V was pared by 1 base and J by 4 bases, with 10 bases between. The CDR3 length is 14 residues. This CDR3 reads CASSEWGARTEAFF. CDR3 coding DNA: TGTGCCAGCAGTGAATGGGGGGCGCGCACTGAAGCTTTCTTT.

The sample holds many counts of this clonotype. CDR3 protein: CASSDSGGETQYF. In nucleotides, the CDR3 is TGTGCCAGCAGTGATTCCGGTGGGGAGACCCAGTACTTC. This chain uses TRBV25-1 with TRBJ2-5, with no clear D. CDR1 and CDR2 from the germline V gene are MGHDK and SYGVNS. V was pared by 3 bases and J by 5 bases, with 10 bases between. The CDR3 contains 13 residues.

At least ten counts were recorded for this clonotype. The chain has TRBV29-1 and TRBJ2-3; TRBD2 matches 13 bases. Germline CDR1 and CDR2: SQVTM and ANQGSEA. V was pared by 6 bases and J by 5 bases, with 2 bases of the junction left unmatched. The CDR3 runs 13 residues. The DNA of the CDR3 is TGCAGCGTACTAGCGGGGGGGCGAGATACGCAGTATTTT. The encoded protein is CSVLAGGRDTQYF.

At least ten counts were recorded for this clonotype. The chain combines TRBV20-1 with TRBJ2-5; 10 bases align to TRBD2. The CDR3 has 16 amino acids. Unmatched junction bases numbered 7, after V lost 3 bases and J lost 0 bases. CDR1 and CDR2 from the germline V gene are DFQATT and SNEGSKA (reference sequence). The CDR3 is CSARGLAMGYQETQYF. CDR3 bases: TGCAGTGCTAGGGGACTAGCGATGGGGTACCAAGAGACCCAGTACTTC.

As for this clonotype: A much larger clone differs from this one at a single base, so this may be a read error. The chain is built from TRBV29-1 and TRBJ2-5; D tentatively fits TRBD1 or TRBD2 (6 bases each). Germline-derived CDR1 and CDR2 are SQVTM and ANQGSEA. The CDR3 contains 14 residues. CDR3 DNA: TGCAGCGTTGAGGGGGGCTCCCGGTTGGAGACCCATTACTTC. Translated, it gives CSVEGGSRLETHYF.

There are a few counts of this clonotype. CDR3 nucleotide sequence: TGTGCCACCAGTGACCCCTCGTCGGGGTACTATGGCTACACCTTC. Protein product: CATSDPSSGYYGYTF. The chain has TRBV24-1 and TRBJ1-2; D is ambiguous. This CDR3 region has 15 residues. Germline V CDR1 and CDR2: KGHDR, SFDVKD. Trimming pared 4 bases from V and 3 bases from J, leaving 14 bases between.

CDR3 nucleotides: TGTGCCAGCAGCTTGGCCGTGGAGGCCAAGGGCTACACCTTC. The encoded protein is CASSLAVEAKGYTF. The chain has TRBV5-6 and TRBJ1-2; no definite D call. The CDR3 sequence is 14 residues long. The germline V gene has CDR1 SGHDT and CDR2 YYEEEE. The V and J ends lost 0 bases and 8 bases respectively, with 14 bases between them.

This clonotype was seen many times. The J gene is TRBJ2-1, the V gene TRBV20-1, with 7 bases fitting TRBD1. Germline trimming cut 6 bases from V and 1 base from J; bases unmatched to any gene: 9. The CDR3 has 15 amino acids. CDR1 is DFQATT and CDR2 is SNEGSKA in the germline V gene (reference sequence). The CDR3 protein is CSAPSTGTSYNEQFF. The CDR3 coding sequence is TGCAGTGCACCGTCGACAGGGACGTCCTACAATGAGCAGTTCTTC.

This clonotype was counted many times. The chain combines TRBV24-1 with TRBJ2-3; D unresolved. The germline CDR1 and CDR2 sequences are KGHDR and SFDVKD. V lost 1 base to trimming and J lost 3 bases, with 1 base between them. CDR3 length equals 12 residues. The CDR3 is CATSDFTDTQYF. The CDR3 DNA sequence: TGTGCCACCAGTGATTTTACAGATACGCAGTATTTT.

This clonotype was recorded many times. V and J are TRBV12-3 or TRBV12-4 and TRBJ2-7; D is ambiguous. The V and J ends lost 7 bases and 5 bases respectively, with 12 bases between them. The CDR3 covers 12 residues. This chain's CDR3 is CASTPGIHEQYF. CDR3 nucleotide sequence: TGTGCCAGCACCCCGGGCATACACGAGCAGTACTTC.

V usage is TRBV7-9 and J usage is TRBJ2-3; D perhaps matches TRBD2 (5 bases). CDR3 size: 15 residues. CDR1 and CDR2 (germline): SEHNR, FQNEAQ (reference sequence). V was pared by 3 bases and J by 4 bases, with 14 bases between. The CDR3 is CASSFVRATSDTQYF. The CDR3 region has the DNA TGTGCCAGCAGCTTTGTGAGGGCCACTTCAGATACGCAGTATTTT.

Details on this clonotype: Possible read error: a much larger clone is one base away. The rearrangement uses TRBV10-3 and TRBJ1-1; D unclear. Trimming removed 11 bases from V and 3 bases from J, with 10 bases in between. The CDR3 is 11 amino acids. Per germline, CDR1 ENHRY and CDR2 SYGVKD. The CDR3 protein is CAARRDTEAFF. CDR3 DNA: TGTGCCGCTCGACGGGACACTGAAGCTTTCTTT.

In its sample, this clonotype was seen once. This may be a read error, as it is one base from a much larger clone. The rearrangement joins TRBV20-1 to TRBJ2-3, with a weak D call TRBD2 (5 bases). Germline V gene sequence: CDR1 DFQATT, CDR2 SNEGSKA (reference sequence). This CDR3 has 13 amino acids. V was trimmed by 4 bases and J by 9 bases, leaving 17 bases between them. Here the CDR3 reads CSAKATTLQTQYF. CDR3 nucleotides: TGCAGTGCTAAAGCGACTACCCTTCAAACGCAGTATTTT.

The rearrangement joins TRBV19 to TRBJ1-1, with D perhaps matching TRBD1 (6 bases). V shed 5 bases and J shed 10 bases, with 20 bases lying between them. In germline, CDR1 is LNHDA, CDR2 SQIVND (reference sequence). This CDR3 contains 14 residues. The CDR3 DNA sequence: TGTGCCAGTAGTCCCCGAGACAGGCAATCCATAGCTTTCTTT. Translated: CASSPRDRQSIAFF. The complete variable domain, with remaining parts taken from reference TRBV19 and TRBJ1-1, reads DGGITQSPKYLFRKEGQNVTLSCEQNLNHDAMYWYRQDPGQGLRLIYYSQIVNDFQKGDIAEGYSVSREKKESFPLTVTSAQKNPTAFYLCASSPRDRQSIAFFGQGTRLTVV.

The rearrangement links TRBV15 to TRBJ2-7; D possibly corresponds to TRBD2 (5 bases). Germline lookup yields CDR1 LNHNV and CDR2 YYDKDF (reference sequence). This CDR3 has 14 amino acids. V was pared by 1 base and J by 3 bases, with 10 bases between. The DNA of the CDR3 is TGTGCCACCAGCAGAGGGACTGTCTACTACGAGCAGTACTTC. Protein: CATSRGTVYYEQYF.

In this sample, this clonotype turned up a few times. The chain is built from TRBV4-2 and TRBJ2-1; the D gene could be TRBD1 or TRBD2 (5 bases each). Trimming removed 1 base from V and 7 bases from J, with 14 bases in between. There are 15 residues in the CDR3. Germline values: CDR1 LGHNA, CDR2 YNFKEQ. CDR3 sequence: CASSQVGGEGNEQFF. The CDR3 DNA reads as TGTGCCAGCAGCCAAGTCGGCGGTGAGGGGAATGAGCAGTTCTTC.

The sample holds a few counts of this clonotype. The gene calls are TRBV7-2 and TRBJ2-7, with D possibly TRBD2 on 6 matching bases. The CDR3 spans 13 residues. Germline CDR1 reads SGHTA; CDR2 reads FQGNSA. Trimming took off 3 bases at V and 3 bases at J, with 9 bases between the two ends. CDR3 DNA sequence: TGTGCCAGCAGCTTTCGCGGGGACTACGAGCAGTACGTC. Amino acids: CASSFRGDYEQYV.

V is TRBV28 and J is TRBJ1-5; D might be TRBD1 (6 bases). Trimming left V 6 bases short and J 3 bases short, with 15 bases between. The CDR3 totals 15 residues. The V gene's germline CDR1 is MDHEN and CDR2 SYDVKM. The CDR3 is CASRVPQGNNQPQHF. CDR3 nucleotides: TGTGCCAGCAGAGTCCCACAGGGTAACAATCAGCCCCAGCATTTT.

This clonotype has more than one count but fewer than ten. The CDR3 nucleotides are TGCAGTGCTAGTATGTCGGCCACACGGGGCACTGAAGCTTTCTTT. It codes for CSASMSATRGTEAFF. The V call is TRBV20-1, the J call TRBJ1-1; D is undetermined. Per germline, CDR1 DFQATT and CDR2 SNEGSKA (reference sequence). The CDR3 is 15 amino acids. V shed 3 bases and J shed 4 bases, with 18 bases lying between them.

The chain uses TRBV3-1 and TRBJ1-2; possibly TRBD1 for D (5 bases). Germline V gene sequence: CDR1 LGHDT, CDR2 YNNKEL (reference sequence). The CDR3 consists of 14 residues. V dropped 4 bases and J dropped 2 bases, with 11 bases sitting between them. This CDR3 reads CASSRTGPNYGYTF. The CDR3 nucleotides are TGTGCCAGCAGCCGAACAGGTCCAAACTATGGCTACACCTTC.

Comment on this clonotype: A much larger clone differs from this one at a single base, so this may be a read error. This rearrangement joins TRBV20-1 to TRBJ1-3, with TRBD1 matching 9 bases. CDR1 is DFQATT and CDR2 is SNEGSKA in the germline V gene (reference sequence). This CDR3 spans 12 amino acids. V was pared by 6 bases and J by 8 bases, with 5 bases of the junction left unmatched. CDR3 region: CSANTGGHTIYF. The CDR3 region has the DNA TGCAGTGCCAACACAGGGGGCCACACCATATATTTT.

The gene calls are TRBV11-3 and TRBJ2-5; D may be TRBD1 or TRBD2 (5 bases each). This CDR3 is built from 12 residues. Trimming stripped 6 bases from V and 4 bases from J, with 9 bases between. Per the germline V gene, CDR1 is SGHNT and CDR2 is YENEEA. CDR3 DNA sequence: TGTGCCAGCAGGAGGGGATCAGAGACCCAGTACTTC. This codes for CASRRGSETQYF.

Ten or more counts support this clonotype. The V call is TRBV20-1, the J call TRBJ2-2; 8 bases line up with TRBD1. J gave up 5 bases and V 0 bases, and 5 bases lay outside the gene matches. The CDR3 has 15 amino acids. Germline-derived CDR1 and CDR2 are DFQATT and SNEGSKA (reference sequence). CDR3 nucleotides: TGCAGTGCTAGAGATCTAAGGACAGGGACCGGGGAGCTGTTTTTT. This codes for CSARDLRTGTGELFF.

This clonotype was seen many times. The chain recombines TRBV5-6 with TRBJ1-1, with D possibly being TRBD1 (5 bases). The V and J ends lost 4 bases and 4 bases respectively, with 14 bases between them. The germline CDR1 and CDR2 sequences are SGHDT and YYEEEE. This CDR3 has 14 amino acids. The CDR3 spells CASSTSWGSTEAFF. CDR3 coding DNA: TGTGCCAGCAGCACTTCTTGGGGGAGCACTGAAGCTTTCTTT.

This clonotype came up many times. This CDR3 reads CAWSTSPNTEAFF. The CDR3 bases are TGTGCCTGGAGTACCAGTCCGAACACTGAAGCTTTCTTT. The rearrangement joins TRBV30 to TRBJ1-1, with D unclear. The ends were cut back, 2 bases at V and 1 base at J, with 8 bases in the middle. This CDR3 has 13 residues. The germline V gene has CDR1 GTSNPN and CDR2 SVGIG (reference sequence).

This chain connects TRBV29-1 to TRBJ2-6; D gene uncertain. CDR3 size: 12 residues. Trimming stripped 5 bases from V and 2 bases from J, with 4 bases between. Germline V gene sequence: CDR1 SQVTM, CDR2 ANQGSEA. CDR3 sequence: CSVLTGANVLTF. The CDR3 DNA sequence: TGCAGCGTTCTTACTGGGGCCAACGTCCTGACTTTC.

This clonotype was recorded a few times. In DNA form, the CDR3 reads TGTGCCAGCAGTACGGACAGAGCCCAAGAGACCCAGTACTTC. Amino acids: CASSTDRAQETQYF. This chain connects TRBV27 to TRBJ2-5; D may be TRBD1 (6 bases). The CDR3 spans 14 residues. Trimming removed 5 bases from V and 1 base from J, with 11 bases in between. CDR1 MNHEY and CDR2 SMNVEV come from the germline V gene (reference sequence).

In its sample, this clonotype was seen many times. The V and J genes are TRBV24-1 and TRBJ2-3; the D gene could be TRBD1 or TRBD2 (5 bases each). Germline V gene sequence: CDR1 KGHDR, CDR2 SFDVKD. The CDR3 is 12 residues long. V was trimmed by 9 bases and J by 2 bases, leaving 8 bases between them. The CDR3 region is CATGGDTDTQYF. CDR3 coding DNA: TGTGCCACCGGGGGAGACACAGATACGCAGTATTTT.